Listed below are T cell receptor beta chains from one sample, sequenced in a study of T cells in Graves' hyperthyroidism and ophthalmopathy. TCRdb itself ran the multiplex PCR reads through MiXCR, one entry per CDR3 protein. Here the sample spans 470,000 or so distinct CDR3 sequences, less than 25% being singletons. Specimen: blood. The receptors derive from a man younger than 30 with Graves' hyperthyroidism. Each CDR3 is given with its conserved first and last residue. Each record gives: D gene, clone size, V gene, J gene, CDR3 DNA, CDR3 protein. D genes are given only for firm matches. Some rows mark clone size as missing; the rest say once, few, many or name a class of expanded clone.

D: TRBD1
size: many
V: TRBV5-6
J: TRBJ1-1
DNA: TGTGCCAGCAGCTCGACAGGGTTCTCAAACACTGAAGCTTTCTTT
CDR3: CASSSTGFSNTEAFF

D: NA
size: many
V: TRBV7-8
J: TRBJ2-7
DNA: TGTGCCAGCAGCTTTATTGGCAGTACCTACGAGCAGTACTTC
CDR3: CASSFIGSTYEQYF

D: NA
size: NA
V: TRBV20-1
J: TRBJ2-5
DNA: TGCAGTGCCCGGGGCACAGGGAGTTTGGAGACCCAGTACTTC
CDR3: CSARGTGSLETQYF

D: TRBD1
size: many
V: TRBV5-1
J: TRBJ1-1
DNA: TGCGCCAGCAGCCGAGGGGACAGTGGCACTGAAGCTTTCTTT
CDR3: CASSRGDSGTEAFF

D: TRBD1
size: many
V: TRBV20-1
J: TRBJ1-2
DNA: TGCAGTGTCGCCCCCGGGACAGACACTAACTATGGCTACACCTTC
CDR3: CSVAPGTDTNYGYTF

D: NA
size: many
V: TRBV2
J: TRBJ1-1
DNA: TGTGCCAGCAGTGAAGCGCTCGGGCTTCAGGAGACTGAAGCTTTCTTT
CDR3: CASSEALGLQETEAFF

D: NA
size: many
V: TRBV12-3/TRBV12-4
J: TRBJ2-5
DNA: TGTGCCAGCAGCAGGACTCCCCATCTTCAAGAGACCCAGTACTTC
CDR3: CASSRTPHLQETQYF

D: NA
size: NA
V: TRBV27
J: TRBJ2-7
DNA: TGTGCCAGCCAGGAAGCGAGCTCCTACGAGCAGTACTTC
CDR3: CASQEASSYEQYF

D: TRBD1
size: many
V: TRBV19
J: TRBJ1-2
DNA: TGTGCCAGTAACTATCCGGGACAGGACTATGGCTACACCTTC
CDR3: CASNYPGQDYGYTF

D: NA
size: many
V: TRBV19
J: TRBJ1-2
DNA: TGTGCCAGTAGAATGGGGGGCGCGGACTATGGCTACACCTTC
CDR3: CASRMGGADYGYTF

D: NA
size: many
V: TRBV28
J: TRBJ2-5
DNA: TGTGCCAGCAGTTTATGGGCCCAGGGAAAAGAGACCCAGTACTTC
CDR3: CASSLWAQGKETQYF

D: TRBD1
size: many
V: TRBV12-3/TRBV12-4
J: TRBJ2-7
DNA: TGTGCCAGCAGTTTCGGGGACAGGGATCGGGGCGAGCAGTACTTC
CDR3: CASSFGDRDRGEQYF

D: NA
size: many
V: TRBV6-5
J: TRBJ2-5
DNA: TGTGCCAGCAGTTACTCCCCCGGCAGACTCCAAGAGACCCAGTACTTC
CDR3: CASSYSPGRLQETQYF

D: NA
size: NA
V: TRBV28
J: TRBJ1-1
DNA: TGTGCCAGCAGCCCCCCAGGACCGGTACTAATGAACACTGAAGCTTTCTTT
CDR3: CASSPPGPVLMNTEAFF

D: NA
size: many
V: TRBV7-9
J: TRBJ1-2
DNA: TGTGCCAGCAGCTTTGGGGAACTGGACTATGGCTACACCTTC
CDR3: CASSFGELDYGYTF